What follows describes a single TCR beta chain. Generated by immunoSEQ multiplex PCR, the TCRdb table keeps only in-frame clones and is missing some. The table records approximately 400,000 clones, approximately 93% of them present only once. These data originate in a study of blood T cell repertoires in COVID-19. Deletions cut 7 bases from V and 2 bases from J, with 20 bases between. Germline CDR1 reads MRHNA; CDR2 reads SNTAGT. There are 17 residues in the CDR3. The genes are TRBV6-4 and TRBJ2-2; a weak D match, TRBD2 (7 bases). The sequenced sample was PBMCs or T cells enriched from blood (not recorded which). This sequence originates from a woman aged 40 to 50 who had been exposed to COVID-19. The CDR3, as DNA: TGTGCCAGCATCCTGGGGGGGGCAGGATTTAACACCGGGGAGCTGTTTTTT. It specifies CASILGGAGFNTGELFF.